Listed here are 6 T cell receptor beta chains from one sample, sequenced in a study of blood T cell repertoires in COVID-19. Sequenced by immunoSEQ multiplex PCR; TCRdb stores in-frame clones only, minus some. The sample includes 9,500 to 15,000 clones, around 82% of them seen just once. Input material: peripheral blood. The origin of the receptors is a woman aged 55-70 years with acute or convalescent COVID-19.

This rearrangement joins TRBV19 to TRBJ1-2; 7 nucleotides line up with TRBD1. Germline assignment: CDR1 LNHDA and CDR2 SQIVND (reference sequence). V was clipped by 7 bases and J by 4 bases; unmatched bases: 9. This CDR3 comprises 14 residues. CDR3 sequence reads: CASTTGLRAYGYTF. In DNA form, the CDR3 reads TGTGCCAGTACGACAGGGTTGAGGGCCTATGGCTACACCTTC.

V and J are TRBV3-1 (or the pseudogene TRBV3-2) and TRBJ2-1, with TRBD1 as a possible D gene (6 bases). Trimming removed 1 base at V and 4 bases at J, with 8 bases between. Per germline, CDR1 LGHDT and CDR2 YNNKEL (reference sequence). There are 14 residues in the CDR3. CDR3 protein: CASSQGGQYNEQFF. As DNA, the CDR3 is TGTGCCAGCAGCCAAGGAGGACAGTACAATGAGCAGTTCTTC.

The genes are TRBV5-1 and TRBJ1-3; D might be TRBD1 (6 bases). V gave up 4 bases and J gave up 0 bases, with 17 bases separating them. This CDR3 is 17 amino acids long. Germline V lookup: CDR1 SGHRS, CDR2 YFSETQ. The CDR3 protein is CASSPEGQIYSGNTIYF. The CDR3 bases are TGCGCCAGCAGCCCCGAAGGACAGATTTACTCTGGAAACACCATATATTTT.

The chain carries TRBV5-4 and TRBJ2-2, with 9 bases that match TRBD1. The V gene end was trimmed by 1 base and the J gene end by 3 bases; junction bases not matched to a gene: 1. CDR1 SGHNT and CDR2 YYREEE come from the germline V gene (reference sequence). This CDR3 has 15 amino acids. The CDR3 is CASSLTGGDTGELFF. CDR3 DNA: TGTGCCAGCAGCTTGACAGGGGGCGACACCGGGGAGCTGTTTTTT.

The chain joins TRBV5-8 to TRBJ2-2; 10 bases fit TRBD1. Germline V lookup: CDR1 SGHTS, CDR2 YDEGEE. With V trimmed by 4 bases and J by 4 bases, 7 bases remained unmatched. The CDR3 covers 16 residues. In nucleotides, the CDR3 is TGTGCCAGCAGCATGGTCCGGGACAGGGGCACCGGGGAGCTGTTTTTT. It specifies CASSMVRDRGTGELFF.

This clone was counted between two and nine times. The chain uses TRBV5-1 and TRBJ2-1; the match to TRBD1 covers 7 bases. The length of the CDR3 is 12 residues. V was clipped by 1 base and J by 8 bases; unmatched bases: 0. Germline-derived CDR1 and CDR2 are SGHRS and YFSETQ. The CDR3 sequence is CASSLQGDEQFF. Here the CDR3 DNA reads TGCGCCAGCAGCTTGCAGGGGGATGAGCAGTTCTTC.